A selection of T cell receptor beta chains follows, all from one sample in a study of cytomegalovirus exposure and HLA in healthy donors. The protocol was immunoSEQ multiplex PCR, while the TCRdb copy is restricted to in-frame clones and leaves out a portion. The sample holds 140,000 to 150,000 clones; around 77% are singletons and the top ten take around 6.7%. The sample was PBMCs. These receptors all stem from a woman aged 40-49 years in good health and CMV-seropositive. CDR3s include the opening cysteine and the closing phenylalanine or tryptophan. Fields, in order: J gene, clone size, V gene, D gene, CDR3 protein, CDR3 DNA. A D gene is named only where the DNA matches it firmly. For some rows the clone size is stated as once, few or many, or as a class when expanded; others skip it.

J: TRBJ2-4
size: .
V: TRBV18
D: TRBD2
CDR3: CASSQASGGKNIQYF
DNA: TGTGCCAGCTCACAGGCTAGCGGGGGAAAAAACATTCAGTACTTC

J: TRBJ2-3
size: .
V: TRBV7-6
D: TRBD1
CDR3: CASSLALGDRSDTQYF
DNA: TGTGCCAGCAGCTTAGCCCTAGGGGACAGGTCAGATACGCAGTATTTT

J: TRBJ1-4
size: .
V: TRBV4-2
D: TRBD1
CDR3: CASSAPGQANEKLFF
DNA: TGTGCCAGCAGCGCTCCGGGACAGGCTAATGAAAAACTGTTTTTT

J: TRBJ2-5
size: .
V: TRBV2
D: .
CDR3: CASRRSSGSLQETQYF
DNA: TGTGCCAGCAGGAGATCGTCAGGGTCCCTCCAAGAGACCCAGTACTTC

J: TRBJ1-4
size: .
V: TRBV9
D: TRBD1
CDR3: CASSVGQGATNEKLFF
DNA: TGTGCCAGCAGCGTAGGACAGGGTGCAACTAATGAAAAACTGTTTTTT

J: TRBJ2-1
size: .
V: TRBV5-1
D: TRBD2
CDR3: CASSLGLAGNEQFF
DNA: TGCGCCAGCAGCCTAGGACTAGCGGGGAATGAGCAGTTCTTC

J: TRBJ1-1
size: .
V: TRBV5-4
D: TRBD1
CDR3: CASSLETGTEAFF
DNA: TGTGCCAGCAGCTTGGAGACAGGGACTGAAGCTTTCTTT

J: TRBJ2-5
size: .
V: TRBV13
D: .
CDR3: CASSLGASRWGTQYF
DNA: TGTGCCAGCAGCTTGGGAGCGAGTAGGTGGGGGACCCAGTACTTC

J: TRBJ1-2
size: few
V: TRBV6-1
D: .
CDR3: CASSGTGPLGYTF
DNA: TGTGCCAGCAGCGGAACAGGGCCCCTTGGCTACACCTTC

J: TRBJ2-1
size: once
V: TRBV7-6
D: TRBD1
CDR3: CASTTTGQGYNEQFF
DNA: TGTGCCAGCACCACGACGGGACAGGGCTACAATGAGCAGTTCTTC

J: TRBJ1-4
size: .
V: TRBV28
D: TRBD1
CDR3: CATASTGGANEKLFF
DNA: TGTGCTACAGCGTCTACAGGGGGGGCTAATGAAAAACTGTTTTTT

J: TRBJ2-3
size: .
V: TRBV19
D: TRBD1
CDR3: CASSGTGGVGTQYF
DNA: TGTGCCAGTTCCGGGACAGGGGGGGTCGGGACGCAGTATTTT

J: TRBJ1-2
size: .
V: TRBV2
D: TRBD1
CDR3: CASSDSPDRGYGYTF
DNA: TGTGCCAGCAGTGACTCTCCTGACAGGGGCTATGGCTACACCTTC

J: TRBJ1-1
size: .
V: TRBV18
D: .
CDR3: CASSPLMTGSSNTEAFF
DNA: TGTGCCAGCTCACCCCTTATGACAGGCTCCTCGAACACTGAAGCTTTCTTT

J: TRBJ2-2
size: .
V: TRBV6-5
D: TRBD2
CDR3: CASRLAGESPGELFF
DNA: TGTGCCAGCAGGCTAGCGGGGGAGTCTCCCGGGGAGCTGTTTTTT

J: TRBJ1-6
size: .
V: TRBV7-9
D: .
CDR3: CASSLGATNSPLHF
DNA: TGTGCCAGCAGCTTAGGGGCAACCAATTCACCCCTCCACTTT

J: TRBJ2-3
size: .
V: TRBV5-1
D: .
CDR3: CASSSTPSADTQYF
DNA: TGCGCCAGCAGCTCCACTCCTAGCGCAGATACGCAGTATTTT

J: TRBJ2-1
size: .
V: TRBV7-2
D: TRBD2
CDR3: CASSPTSGLTNEQFF
DNA: TGTGCCAGCAGCCCCACTAGCGGTTTAACTAATGAGCAGTTCTTC

J: TRBJ1-1
size: .
V: TRBV5-6
D: .
CDR3: CASSLGLGTEAFF
DNA: TGTGCCAGCAGCTTGGGACTTGGGACTGAAGCTTTCTTT

J: TRBJ2-1
size: .
V: TRBV11-1
D: .
CDR3: CASSLQQLFNEQFF
DNA: TGTGCCAGCAGCTTACAACAGTTGTTCAATGAGCAGTTCTTC

J: TRBJ2-1
size: .
V: TRBV5-1
D: TRBD1
CDR3: CASSFWDSYNEQFF
DNA: TGCGCCAGCAGCTTCTGGGACAGTTACAATGAGCAGTTCTTC

J: TRBJ1-2
size: .
V: TRBV2
D: .
CDR3: CASSEQGFIGYTF
DNA: TGTGCCAGCAGTGAACAGGGCTTTATTGGCTACACCTTC

J: TRBJ1-2
size: few
V: TRBV5-1
D: .
CDR3: CASSPQGNYGYTF
DNA: TGCGCCAGCAGCCCTCAGGGAAACTATGGCTACACCTTC

J: TRBJ1-4
size: .
V: TRBV7-9
D: .
CDR3: CASSLVSGGEKLFF
DNA: TGTGCCAGCAGCTTAGTGTCCGGGGGGGAAAAACTGTTTTTT

J: TRBJ2-7
size: once
V: TRBV4-2
D: .
CDR3: CASSPGYEQYF
DNA: TGTGCCAGCAGCCCAGGCTACGAGCAGTACTTC

J: TRBJ1-4
size: .
V: TRBV5-6
D: .
CDR3: CASSLPNEKLFF
DNA: TGTGCCAGCAGCTTGCCAAATGAAAAACTGTTTTTT

J: TRBJ2-3
size: once
V: TRBV18
D: .
CDR3: CASSSYGGTAVTDTQYF
DNA: TGTGCCAGCTCATCCTACGGAGGGACCGCCGTAACAGATACGCAGTATTTT

J: TRBJ2-3
size: .
V: TRBV5-1
D: .
CDR3: CASRYPGGTDTQYF
DNA: TGCGCCAGCAGATATCCGGGGGGCACAGATACGCAGTATTTT

J: TRBJ1-2
size: .
V: TRBV27
D: .
CDR3: CASRERGNCGYTF
DNA: TGTGCCAGCAGGGAACGAGGTAACTGCGGCTACACCTTC

J: TRBJ2-1
size: .
V: TRBV7-3
D: TRBD2
CDR3: CASSLLAGGPGEQFF
DNA: TGTGCCAGCAGCCTACTAGCGGGGGGGCCTGGGGAGCAGTTCTTC

J: TRBJ2-1
size: .
V: TRBV5-1
D: .
CDR3: CASSVQGSSYNEQFF
DNA: TGCGCCAGCAGCGTACAGGGAAGCTCCTACAATGAGCAGTTCTTC

J: TRBJ1-2
size: few
V: TRBV29-1
D: .
CDR3: CSVDDGYTF
DNA: TGCAGCGTTGACGATGGCTACACCTTC

J: TRBJ2-3
size: .
V: TRBV6-5
D: .
CDR3: CASSTTPKDTQYF
DNA: TGTGCCAGCAGCACGACACCAAAAGATACGCAGTATTTT

J: TRBJ1-1
size: few
V: TRBV2
D: .
CDR3: CASSLQEEGLNTEAFF
DNA: TGTGCCAGCAGTTTACAGGAGGAGGGATTGAACACTGAAGCTTTCTTT

J: TRBJ2-2
size: .
V: TRBV11-1
D: TRBD2
CDR3: CASSLLSGGANTGELFF
DNA: TGTGCCAGCAGCTTGTTGAGCGGGGGGGCCAATACCGGGGAGCTGTTTTTT

J: TRBJ2-5
size: .
V: TRBV7-3
D: TRBD1
CDR3: CASSLSGQGLGETQYF
DNA: TGTGCCAGCAGCTTGAGCGGACAGGGCTTGGGAGAGACCCAGTACTTC

J: TRBJ2-3
size: .
V: TRBV7-2
D: TRBD2
CDR3: CASSTWTSGRADTQYF
DNA: TGTGCCAGCAGCACGTGGACTAGCGGGAGGGCAGATACGCAGTATTTT

J: TRBJ2-3
size: once
V: TRBV5-1
D: TRBD2
CDR3: CASSLASGSLDTQYF
DNA: TGCGCCAGCAGCTTGGCTAGCGGGTCGCTAGATACGCAGTATTTT

J: TRBJ2-3
size: .
V: TRBV18
D: .
CDR3: CASSPSRGNSDTQYF
DNA: TGTGCCAGCTCACCAAGCCGGGGGAACTCAGATACGCAGTATTTT

J: TRBJ2-1
size: .
V: TRBV5-1
D: TRBD2
CDR3: CASSLAGGAYNEQFF
DNA: TGCGCCAGCAGCTTGGCGGGGGGTGCCTACAATGAGCAGTTCTTC

J: TRBJ1-3
size: .
V: TRBV6-1
D: TRBD1
CDR3: CASREDRGSGNTIYF
DNA: TGTGCCAGCAGAGAAGACAGGGGGTCTGGAAACACCATATATTTT

J: TRBJ1-2
size: .
V: TRBV5-6
D: TRBD1
CDR3: CASSRTGAGGYTF
DNA: TGTGCCAGCAGCCGTACAGGGGCCGGTGGCTACACCTTC

J: TRBJ2-7
size: .
V: TRBV11-2
D: .
CDR3: CASSLMGSEQYF
DNA: TGTGCCAGCAGCTTAATGGGGAGCGAGCAGTACTTC

J: TRBJ1-1
size: .
V: TRBV11-2
D: .
CDR3: CASSLAGSNEAFF
DNA: TGTGCCAGCAGCTTAGCGGGTTCGAATGAAGCTTTCTTT

J: TRBJ1-2
size: .
V: TRBV5-6
D: .
CDR3: CASSFGGFAAYGYTF
DNA: TGTGCCAGCAGCTTCGGGGGGTTCGCTGCCTATGGCTACACCTTC

J: TRBJ2-1
size: .
V: TRBV7-9
D: TRBD1
CDR3: CASSLGQGFDEQFF
DNA: TGTGCCAGCAGCTTAGGACAGGGTTTCGATGAGCAGTTCTTC

J: TRBJ2-1
size: .
V: TRBV9
D: .
CDR3: CASSVPSESSYNEQFF
DNA: TGTGCCAGCAGCGTCCCCAGCGAGAGCTCCTACAATGAGCAGTTCTTC

J: TRBJ2-1
size: few
V: TRBV27
D: TRBD2
CDR3: CASSALRGLAGRLISYNEQFF
DNA: TGTGCCAGCAGTGCCTTAAGGGGACTAGCGGGGCGATTAATCTCCTACAATGAGCAGTTCTTC

J: TRBJ1-2
size: .
V: TRBV6-1
D: TRBD1
CDR3: CASSEGMLLTGDGYGYTF
DNA: TGTGCCAGCAGTGAAGGGATGTTATTGACAGGGGACGGCTATGGCTACACCTTC

J: TRBJ2-3
size: .
V: TRBV9
D: TRBD2
CDR3: CASSVLAGPSTDTQYF
DNA: TGTGCCAGCAGCGTATTAGCGGGTCCTAGCACAGATACGCAGTATTTT

J: TRBJ2-5
size: .
V: TRBV6-1
D: .
CDR3: CASSAAGFQETQYF
DNA: TGTGCCAGCAGTGCCGCGGGGTTCCAAGAGACCCAGTACTTC

J: TRBJ1-5
size: .
V: TRBV10-3
D: .
CDR3: CAISGQPNQPQHF
DNA: TGTGCCATCAGCGGACAGCCTAATCAGCCCCAGCATTTT

J: TRBJ2-1
size: .
V: TRBV7-3
D: .
CDR3: CASSLGDSEYNEQFF
DNA: TGTGCCAGCAGCTTAGGGGACTCCGAATACAATGAGCAGTTCTTC

J: TRBJ1-1
size: .
V: TRBV10-2
D: .
CDR3: CASSELGRAMNTEAFF
DNA: TGCGCCAGCAGTGAGTTGGGGCGTGCCATGAACACTGAAGCTTTCTTT

J: TRBJ2-3
size: .
V: TRBV6-1
D: TRBD2
CDR3: CASFFGGGRTDTQYF
DNA: TGTGCCAGCTTTTTCGGGGGGGGGCGCACAGATACGCAGTATTTT